The 4 T cell receptor beta chains listed next were all sequenced from one sample in a study of cytomegalovirus exposure and HLA in healthy donors. TCRdb keeps only in-frame clones here, not all; method: immunoSEQ multiplex PCR. The sample records about 200,000 clones, roughly 88% being singletons. The specimen sequenced was PBMCs. These receptors were collected from a woman between 25 and 40 years old in good health and CMV-seropositive.

This chain connects TRBV9 to TRBJ2-5; TRBD1 agrees at 8 bases. In germline, CDR1 is SGDLS, CDR2 YYNGEE. V lost 3 bases to trimming and J lost 3 bases; unmatched junction nucleotides: 10. The CDR3 extends over 16 amino acids. This CDR3 reads CASSDSRDRLKETQYF. DNA of the CDR3: TGTGCCAGCAGCGATAGTCGGGACAGGTTAAAAGAGACCCAGTACTTC.

V usage is TRBV6-1 and J usage is TRBJ2-5; 13 nucleotides match TRBD2. Germline CDR1 MNHNS, CDR2 SASEGT. The CDR3 spans 17 residues. Germline trimming cut 3 bases from V and 2 bases from J; bases unmatched to any gene: 6. The chain's CDR3 is CASSDWTSGSFQETQYF. The CDR3 bases are TGTGCCAGCAGTGATTGGACTAGCGGGAGTTTTCAAGAGACCCAGTACTTC.

For the CDR3, the DNA is TGTGCCAGCAGCTCTGCGGCCCACATTAAGGCCAATGAGCAGTTCTTC. This gives the protein CASSSAAHIKANEQFF. The chain links TRBV7-8 to TRBJ2-1; no firm D call. CDR3 size: 16 residues. The V end was cut by 4 bases, the J end by 6 bases, with 19 bases between. The germline CDR1 and CDR2 sequences are SGHVS and FQNEAQ. The full variable domain, in which reference TRBV7-8 and TRBJ2-1 provide the parts outside the CDR3, is GAGVSQSPRYKVAKRGQDVALRCDPISGHVSLFWYQQALGQGPEFLTYFQNEAQLDKSGLPSDRFFAERPEGSVSTLKIQRTQQEDSAVYLCASSSAAHIKANEQFFGPGTRLTVL.

The CDR3 region has the DNA TGTGCCAGCTCCACAGGGGGGCAAGAGACCCAGTACTTC. It is translated as CASSTGGQETQYF. The V call is TRBV18, the J call TRBJ2-5; 8 positions agree with TRBD1. The CDR3 runs to 13 residues. The V gene end was trimmed by 6 bases and the J gene end by 2 bases; junction bases not matched to a gene: 2. The germline gives CDR1 KGHSH, CDR2 LQKENI.